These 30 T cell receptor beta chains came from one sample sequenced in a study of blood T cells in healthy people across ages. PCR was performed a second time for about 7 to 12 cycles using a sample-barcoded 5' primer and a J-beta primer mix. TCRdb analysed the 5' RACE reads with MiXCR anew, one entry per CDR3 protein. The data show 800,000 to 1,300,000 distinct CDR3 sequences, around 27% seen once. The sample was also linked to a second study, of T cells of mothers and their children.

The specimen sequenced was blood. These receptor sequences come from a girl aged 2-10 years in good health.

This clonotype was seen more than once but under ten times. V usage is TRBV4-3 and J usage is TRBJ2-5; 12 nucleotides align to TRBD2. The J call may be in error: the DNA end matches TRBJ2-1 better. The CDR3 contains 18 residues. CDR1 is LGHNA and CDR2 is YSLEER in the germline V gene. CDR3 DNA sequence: TGCGCCAGCAGCCAAGCCCTAAGGACTAGCGGGGCTTTATATGAGCAGTTCTTC. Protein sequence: CASSQALRTSGALYEQFF.

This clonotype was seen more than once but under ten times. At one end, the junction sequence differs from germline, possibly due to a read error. CDR3 coding DNA: TGTGCCAGCAGCCAAAACCCAGGAAGCTCCTGCGAGCAGTACTTC. This gives the protein CASSQNPGSSCEQYF. The chain combines TRBV3-1 with TRBJ2-5; no definite D call. Gene TRBJ2-7 matches the end of the DNA better, so the J call may be wrong. CDR1 and CDR2 from the germline V gene are LGHDT and YNNKEL (reference sequence). This CDR3 is built from 15 residues.

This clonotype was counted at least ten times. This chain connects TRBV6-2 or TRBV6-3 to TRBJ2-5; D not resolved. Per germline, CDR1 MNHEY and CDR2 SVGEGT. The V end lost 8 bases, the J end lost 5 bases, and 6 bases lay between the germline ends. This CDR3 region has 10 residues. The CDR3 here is CASRSETQYF. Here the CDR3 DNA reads TGTGCCAGCCGGTCGGAGACCCAGTACTTC.

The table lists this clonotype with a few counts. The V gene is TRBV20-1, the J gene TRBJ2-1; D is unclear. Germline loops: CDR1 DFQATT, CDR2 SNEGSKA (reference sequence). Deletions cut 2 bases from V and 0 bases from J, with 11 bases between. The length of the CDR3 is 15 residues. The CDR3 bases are TGCAGTGCTAGACGAGTACTCAGCTCCTACAATGAGCAGTTCTTC. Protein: CSARRVLSSYNEQFF.

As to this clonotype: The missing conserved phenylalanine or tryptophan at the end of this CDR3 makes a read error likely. The CDR3 sequence is CAIAAGGLGEAFL. Here the CDR3 DNA reads TGTGCCATCGCAGCAGGGGGCTTAGGTGAAGCTTTCCTT. The chain employs TRBV12-3 or TRBV12-4 and TRBJ1-1; 8 nucleotides match TRBD1. The CDR3 contains 13 residues. Losses at the gene ends were 10 bases for V and 7 bases for J; bases not matched to a gene: 11.

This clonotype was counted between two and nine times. The CDR3 DNA reads TGTGCCAGCAGCCGCGGTAGACAGGGGGCGCGGAGGGGTGGGACTGAAGCTTTCTTT. As protein: CASSRGRQGARRGGTEAFF. The chain joins TRBV6-1 to TRBJ1-1; 10 positions match TRBD1. Germline CDR1 and CDR2: MNHNS and SASEGT. The junction had 21 bases not matched to a gene; V was cut back by 6 bases and J by 5 bases. The CDR3 extends over 19 amino acids.

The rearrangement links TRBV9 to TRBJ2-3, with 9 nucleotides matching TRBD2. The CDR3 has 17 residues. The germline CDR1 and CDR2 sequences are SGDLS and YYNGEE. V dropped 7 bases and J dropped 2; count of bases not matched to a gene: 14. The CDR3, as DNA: TGTGCCAGCGGGGGGAGGTTACTAGCGGGTGACACAGATACGCAGTATTTT. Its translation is CASGGRLLAGDTDTQYF.

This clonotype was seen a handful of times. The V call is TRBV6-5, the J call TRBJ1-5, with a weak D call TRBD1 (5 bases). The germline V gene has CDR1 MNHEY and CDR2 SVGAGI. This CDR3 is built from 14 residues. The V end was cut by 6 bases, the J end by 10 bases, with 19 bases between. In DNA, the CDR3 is TGTGCCAGCAGCTCGGACTTTACAGGAGGACCCCAGCATTTT. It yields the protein CASSSDFTGGPQHF.

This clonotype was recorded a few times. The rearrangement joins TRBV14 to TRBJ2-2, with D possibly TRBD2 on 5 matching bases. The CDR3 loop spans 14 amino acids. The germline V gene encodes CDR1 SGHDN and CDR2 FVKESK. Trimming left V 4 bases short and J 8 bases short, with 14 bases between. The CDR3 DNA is TGTGCCAGCAGCCTAAGGCGGAGGACTGGGGAGCTGTTTTTT. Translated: CASSLRRRTGELFF.

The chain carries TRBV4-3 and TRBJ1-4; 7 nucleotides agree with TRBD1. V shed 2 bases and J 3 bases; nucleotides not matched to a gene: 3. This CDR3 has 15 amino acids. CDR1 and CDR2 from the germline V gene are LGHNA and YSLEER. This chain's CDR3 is CASSQMGQSNEKLFF. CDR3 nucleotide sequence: TGCGCCAGCAGCCAAATGGGACAGTCTAATGAAAAACTGTTTTTT.

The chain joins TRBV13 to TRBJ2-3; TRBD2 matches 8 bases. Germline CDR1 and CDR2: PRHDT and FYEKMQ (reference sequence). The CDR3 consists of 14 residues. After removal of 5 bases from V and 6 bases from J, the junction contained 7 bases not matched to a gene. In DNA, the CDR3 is TGTGCCAGCAGCGCCGGGGGGGCTTGGGATACGCAGTATTTT. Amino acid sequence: CASSAGGAWDTQYF.

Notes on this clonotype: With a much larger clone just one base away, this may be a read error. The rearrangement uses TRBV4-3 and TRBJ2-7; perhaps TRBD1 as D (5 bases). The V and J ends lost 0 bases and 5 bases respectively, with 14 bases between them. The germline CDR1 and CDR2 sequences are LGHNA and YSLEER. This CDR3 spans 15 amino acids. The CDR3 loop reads CASSQDGAGFDEQYF. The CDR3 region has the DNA TGCGCCAGCAGCCAAGATGGGGCAGGGTTCGACGAGCAGTACTTC.

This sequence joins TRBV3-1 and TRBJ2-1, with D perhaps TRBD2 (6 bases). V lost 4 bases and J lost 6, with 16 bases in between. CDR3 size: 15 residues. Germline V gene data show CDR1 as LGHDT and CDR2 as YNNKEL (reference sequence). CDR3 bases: TGTGCCAGCAGCCCCCCGGGACTCCTCTTCAATGAGCAGTTCTTC. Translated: CASSPPGLLFNEQFF.

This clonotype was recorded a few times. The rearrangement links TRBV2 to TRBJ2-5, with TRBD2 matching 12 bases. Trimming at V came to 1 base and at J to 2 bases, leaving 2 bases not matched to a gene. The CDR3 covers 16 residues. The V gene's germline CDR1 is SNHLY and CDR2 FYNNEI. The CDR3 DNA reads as TGTGCCAGCAGTGAAGAACTAGCGGGAGGTCAAGAGACCCAGTACTTC. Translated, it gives CASSEELAGGQETQYF.

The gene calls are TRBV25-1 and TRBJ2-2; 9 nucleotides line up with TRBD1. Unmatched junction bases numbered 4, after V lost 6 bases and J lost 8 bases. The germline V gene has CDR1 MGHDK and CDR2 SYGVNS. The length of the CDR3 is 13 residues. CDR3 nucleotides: TGTGCCAGCAGAACAGGGGGCGGGGGGGAGCTGTTTTTT. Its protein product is CASRTGGGGELFF.

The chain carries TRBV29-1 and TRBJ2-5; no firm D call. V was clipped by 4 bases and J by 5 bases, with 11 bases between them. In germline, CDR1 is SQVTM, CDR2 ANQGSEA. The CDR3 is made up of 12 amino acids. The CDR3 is CSVGRSEETQYF. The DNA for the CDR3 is TGCAGCGTTGGCCGATCGGAGGAGACCCAGTACTTC.

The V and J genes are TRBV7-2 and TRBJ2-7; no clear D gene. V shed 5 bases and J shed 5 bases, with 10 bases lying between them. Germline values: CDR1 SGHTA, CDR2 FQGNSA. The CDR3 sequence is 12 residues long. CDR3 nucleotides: TGTGCCAGCAGCCCAGACGAGGACGAGCAGTACTTC. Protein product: CASSPDEDEQYF. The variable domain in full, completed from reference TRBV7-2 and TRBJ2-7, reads GAGVSQSPSNKVTEKGKDVELRCDPISGHTALYWYRQSLGQGLEFLIYFQGNSAPDKSGLPSDRFSAERTGGSVSTLTIQRTQQEDSAVYLCASSPDEDEQYFGPGTRLTVT.

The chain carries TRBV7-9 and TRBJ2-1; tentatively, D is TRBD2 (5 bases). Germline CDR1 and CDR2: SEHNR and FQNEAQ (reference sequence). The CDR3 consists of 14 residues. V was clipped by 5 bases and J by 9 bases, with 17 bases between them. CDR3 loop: CASSPPGGRVEQFF. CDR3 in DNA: TGTGCCAGCAGCCCCCCCGGTGGGCGGGTTGAGCAGTTCTTC.

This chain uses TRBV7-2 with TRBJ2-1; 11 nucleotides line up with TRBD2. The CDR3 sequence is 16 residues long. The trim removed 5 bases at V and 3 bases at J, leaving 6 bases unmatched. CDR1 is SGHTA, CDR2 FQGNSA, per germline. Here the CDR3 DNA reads TGTGCCAGCAGCCAACTAGCGGGAGCGTTCTACAATGAGCAGTTCTTC. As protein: CASSQLAGAFYNEQFF.

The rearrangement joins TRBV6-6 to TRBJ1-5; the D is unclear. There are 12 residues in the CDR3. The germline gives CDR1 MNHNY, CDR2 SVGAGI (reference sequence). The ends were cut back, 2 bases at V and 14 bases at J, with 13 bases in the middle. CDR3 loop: CASSYGGTLEHF. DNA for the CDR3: TGTGCCAGCAGTTACGGCGGCACCCTTGAGCATTTT.

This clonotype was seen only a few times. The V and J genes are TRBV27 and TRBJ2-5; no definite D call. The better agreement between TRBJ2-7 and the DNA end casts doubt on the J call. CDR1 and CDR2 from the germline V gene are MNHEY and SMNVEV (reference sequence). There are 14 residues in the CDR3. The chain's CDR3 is CASSLGERAYEQYF. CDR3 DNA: TGTGCCAGCAGTTTAGGTGAACGCGCCTACGAGCAGTACTTC.

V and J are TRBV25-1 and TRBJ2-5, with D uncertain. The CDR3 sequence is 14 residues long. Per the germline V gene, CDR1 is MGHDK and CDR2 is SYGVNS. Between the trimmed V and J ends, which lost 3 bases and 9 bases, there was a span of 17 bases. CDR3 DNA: TGTGCCAGCAGTGAGTTTACTGGGGATTGGGCCCAGTACTTC. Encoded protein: CASSEFTGDWAQYF.

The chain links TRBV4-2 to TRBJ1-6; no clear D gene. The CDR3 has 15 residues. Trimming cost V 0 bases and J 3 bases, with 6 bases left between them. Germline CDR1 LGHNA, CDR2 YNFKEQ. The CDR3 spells CASSQDGGYNSPLHF. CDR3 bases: TGTGCCAGCAGCCAAGACGGCGGCTATAATTCACCCCTCCACTTT.

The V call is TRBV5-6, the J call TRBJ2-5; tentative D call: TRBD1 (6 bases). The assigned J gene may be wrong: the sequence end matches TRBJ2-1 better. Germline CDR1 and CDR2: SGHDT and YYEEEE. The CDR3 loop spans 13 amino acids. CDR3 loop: CASSPDSSNEQFF. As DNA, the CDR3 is TGTGCCAGCAGCCCGGACAGTTCCAATGAGCAGTTCTTC.

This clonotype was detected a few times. The CDR3 nucleotides read TGCGCCAGCAGCTTGGAAGGACTAGGGCCCGGAGGAGGGGAGCTGTTTTTT. Encoded protein: CASSLEGLGPGGGELFF. The chain carries TRBV5-1 and TRBJ2-2, with TRBD2 matching over 7 bases. This CDR3 spans 17 amino acids. Germline loops: CDR1 SGHRS, CDR2 YFSETQ. Trimming at V came to 0 bases and at J to 8 bases, leaving 13 bases not matched to a gene. The full variable domain, with the rest looked up from reference TRBV5-1 and TRBJ2-2, is KAGVTQTPRYLIKTRGQQVTLSCSPISGHRSVSWYQQTPGQGLQFLFEYFSETQRNKGNFPGRFSGRQFSNSRSEMNVSTLELGDSALYLCASSLEGLGPGGGELFFGEGSRLTVL.

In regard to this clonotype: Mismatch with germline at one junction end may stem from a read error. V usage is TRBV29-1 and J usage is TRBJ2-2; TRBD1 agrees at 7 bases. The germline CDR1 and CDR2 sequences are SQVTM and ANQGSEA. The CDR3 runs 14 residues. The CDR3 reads CGVFTGASTGELFF. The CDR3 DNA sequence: TGCGGCGTATTTACAGGGGCGTCCACCGGGGAGCTGTTTTTT.

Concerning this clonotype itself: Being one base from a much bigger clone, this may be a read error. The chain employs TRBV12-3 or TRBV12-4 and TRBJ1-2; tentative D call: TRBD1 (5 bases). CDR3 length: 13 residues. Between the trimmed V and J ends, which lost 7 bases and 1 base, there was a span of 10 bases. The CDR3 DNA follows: TGTGCCAGCACCCCGACAGTTAACTATGGCTACACCTTC. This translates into CASTPTVNYGYTF.

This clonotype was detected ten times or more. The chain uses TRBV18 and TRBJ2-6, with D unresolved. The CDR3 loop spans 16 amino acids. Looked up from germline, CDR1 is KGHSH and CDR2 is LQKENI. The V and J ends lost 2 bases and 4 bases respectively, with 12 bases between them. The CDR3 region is CASSPGSGSGANVLTF. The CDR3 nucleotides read TGTGCCAGCTCACCAGGGTCAGGTTCCGGGGCCAACGTCCTGACTTTC. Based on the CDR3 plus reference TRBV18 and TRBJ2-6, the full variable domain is NAGVMQNPRHLVRRRGQEARLRCSPMKGHSHVYWYRQLPEEGLKFMVYLQKENIIDESGMPKERFSAEFPKEGPSILRIQQVVRGDSAAYFCASSPGSGSGANVLTFGAGSRLTVL.

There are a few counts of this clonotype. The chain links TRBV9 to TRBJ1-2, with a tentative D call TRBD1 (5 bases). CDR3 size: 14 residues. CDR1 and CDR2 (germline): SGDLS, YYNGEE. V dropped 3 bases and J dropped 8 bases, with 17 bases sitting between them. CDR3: CASSGDSSPSGYTF. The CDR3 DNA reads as TGTGCCAGCAGCGGAGACAGCTCCCCTTCAGGCTACACCTTC.

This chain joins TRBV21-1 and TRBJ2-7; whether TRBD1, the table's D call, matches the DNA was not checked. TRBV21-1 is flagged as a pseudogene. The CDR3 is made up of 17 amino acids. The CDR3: CASSKEHQRGARNEQYF. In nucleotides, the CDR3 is TGTGCCAGCAGCAAAGAACACCAGAGGGGGGCGCGGAACGAGCAGTACTTC.